A single sample is the source of the 30 T cell receptor beta chains below, sequenced in a study of blood T cell repertoires in COVID-19. Profiling relied on immunoSEQ multiplex PCR, and the TCRdb table lists in-frame clones only, not all of them. In the table there are 120,000 or so clones, more than 75% of which are singletons. The sequencing input was peripheral blood. The receptor source for this set is a man aged 50 to 59 with acute or convalescent COVID-19.

The chain has TRBV4-1 and TRBJ2-7; tentative D call: TRBD2 (6 bases). The CDR3 loop spans 16 amino acids. Germline-derived CDR1 and CDR2 are MGHRA and YSYEKL. V lost 0 bases and J lost 3, with 15 bases in between. Here the CDR3 DNA reads TGCGCCAGCAGCCAAGATCGAGGAGGGATCGTCTACGAGCAGTACTTC. Translating it yields CASSQDRGGIVYEQYF.

The chain has TRBV19 and TRBJ1-2, with D unresolved. V was pared by 1 base and J by 5 bases, with 8 bases between. Germline lookup yields CDR1 LNHDA and CDR2 SQIVND (reference sequence). This CDR3 has 13 residues. The CDR3: CASSIGRGYGYTF. The CDR3, as DNA: TGTGCCAGTAGTATAGGGCGAGGGTATGGCTACACCTTC.

The V gene is TRBV7-9, the J gene TRBJ1-6; 7 bases match TRBD1. Germline V gene sequence: CDR1 SEHNR, CDR2 FQNEAQ (reference sequence). The CDR3 has 18 residues. J lost 4 bases, V lost 5 bases, and 14 bases had no gene match. The CDR3 loop is CASSPFSPRDSYNSPLHF. CDR3 bases: TGTGCCAGCAGCCCTTTTTCTCCGCGGGACAGTTATAATTCACCCCTCCACTTT.

The rearrangement links TRBV2 to TRBJ2-4; TRBD2 matches 7 bases. The germline V gene has CDR1 SNHLY and CDR2 FYNNEI. J lost 0 bases, V lost 2 bases, and 7 bases had no gene match. The CDR3 totals 17 residues. The CDR3 DNA reads as TGTGCCAGCAGTGAATTGGGCGGGAGACTAGCCAAAAACATTCAGTACTTC. This translates into CASSELGGRLAKNIQYF. The complete variable domain, with remaining parts taken from reference TRBV2 and TRBJ2-4, reads EPEVTQTPSHQVTQMGQEVILRCVPISNHLYFYWYRQILGQKVEFLVSFYNNEISEKSEIFDDQFSVERPDGSNFTLKIRSTKLEDSAMYFCASSELGGRLAKNIQYFGAGTRLSVL.

The genes are TRBV2 and TRBJ2-1; a weak D match, TRBD2 (5 bases). CDR1 and CDR2 (germline): SNHLY, FYNNEI. Trimming pared 9 bases from V and 8 bases from J, leaving 20 bases between. CDR3 length: 14 amino acids. The CDR3 loop is CARGQLTARDEQFF. The CDR3, as DNA: TGTGCCAGAGGGCAACTGACGGCGAGGGATGAGCAGTTCTTC.

The rearrangement joins TRBV29-1 to TRBJ1-1, with D uncertain. CDR1 and CDR2 from the germline V gene are SQVTM and ANQGSEA. The V end was cut by 2 bases, the J end by 6 bases, with 13 bases between. The length of the CDR3 is 13 residues. CDR3 sequence (DNA): TGCAGCGTTGAATCGGGATGGTCAGCTGAAGCTTTCTTT. Its translation: CSVESGWSAEAFF.

This clone was picked up many times. This chain joins TRBV9 and TRBJ1-3, with D tentatively TRBD1 (6 bases). Trimming left V 6 bases short and J 4 bases short, with 14 bases between. CDR1 and CDR2 from the germline V gene are SGDLS and YYNGEE. This CDR3 has 14 residues. This chain's CDR3 is CASTPTGSGNTIYF. CDR3 DNA sequence: TGTGCCAGCACCCCCACAGGGTCCGGAAACACCATATATTTT.

The DNA of the CDR3 is TGTGCCAGCTTACGGGGGACGCTTAAACTTCTAGCCAAAAACATTCAGTACTTC. It codes for CASLRGTLKLLAKNIQYF. The rearrangement uses TRBV21-1 and TRBJ2-4; TRBD2 reflects the table's D call only, with no check against the DNA. TRBV21-1 is given as a pseudogene. The CDR3 extends over 18 amino acids.

The chain recombines TRBV5-1 with TRBJ1-5; 10 bases fit TRBD1. Germline-derived CDR1 and CDR2 are SGHRS and YFSETQ. The CDR3 extends over 14 amino acids. V gave up 4 bases and J gave up 4 bases; unmatched junction bases: 2. The CDR3 is CASSTGQGNQPQHF. The CDR3 nucleotides are TGCGCCAGCAGCACGGGACAGGGGAATCAGCCCCAGCATTTT.

The rearrangement links TRBV24-1 to TRBJ2-6, with 7 bases that match TRBD1. Germline values: CDR1 KGHDR, CDR2 SFDVKD. V trimming: 4 bases; J trimming: 2 bases; junction bases outside the gene matches: 1. The CDR3 runs to 15 residues. The CDR3 coding sequence is TGTGCCACCAGTGAGACAGGGACTGGGGCCAACGTCCTGACTTTC. This sequence encodes CATSETGTGANVLTF.

This clone was recorded a few times. This chain links TRBV25-1 with TRBJ2-2, with a possible D match to TRBD2 (5 bases). Germline CDR1 is MGHDK and CDR2 is SYGVNS. This CDR3 contains 14 residues. V lost 7 bases to trimming and J lost 5 bases, with 14 bases between them. CDR3: CASTLGERTGELFF. The CDR3 bases are TGTGCCAGCACCCTTGGGGAGAGGACCGGGGAGCTGTTTTTT.

This chain connects TRBV3-1 (or the pseudogene TRBV3-2) to TRBJ1-3; perhaps TRBD1 as D (5 bases). Germline loops: CDR1 LGHDT, CDR2 YNNKEL (reference sequence). The CDR3 is made up of 17 amino acids. V was clipped by 0 bases and J by 3 bases, with 15 bases between them. The CDR3 protein is CASSQEFRRGYGNTIYF. The CDR3 coding sequence is TGTGCCAGCAGCCAAGAATTTCGGCGGGGGTATGGAAACACCATATATTTT.

The chain uses TRBV7-9 and TRBJ2-7, with 7 bases that match TRBD1. The CDR3 contains 17 residues. From germline, CDR1 is SEHNR and CDR2 FQNEAQ (reference sequence). The trim removed 1 base at V and 0 bases at J, leaving 9 bases unmatched. The CDR3: CASSLGQTGMSSYEQYF. In DNA, the CDR3 is TGTGCCAGCAGCTTAGGCCAGACAGGGATGAGCTCCTACGAGCAGTACTTC. The full variable domain, with the rest looked up from reference TRBV7-9 and TRBJ2-7, is DTGVSQNPRHKITKRGQNVTFRCDPISEHNRLYWYRQTLGQGPEFLTYFQNEAQLEKSRLLSDRFSAERPKGSFSTLEIQRTEQGDSAMYLCASSLGQTGMSSYEQYFGPGTRLTVT.

The chain employs TRBV7-2 and TRBJ2-3; D not certain. Germline values: CDR1 SGHTA, CDR2 FQGNSA. The CDR3 consists of 13 residues. V lost 2 bases and J lost 2, with 5 bases in between. DNA of the CDR3: TGTGCCAGCAGCTTACTTTTCACAGATACGCAGTATTTT. Translation gives CASSLLFTDTQYF.

The chain carries TRBV4-1 and TRBJ2-3; TRBD2 matches 7 bases. With V trimmed by 2 bases and J by 8 bases, 4 bases remained unmatched. This CDR3 has 13 amino acids. Per the germline V gene, CDR1 is MGHRA and CDR2 is YSYEKL. Here the CDR3 DNA reads TGCGCCAGCAGCCAACTCCTAGCGGCTACGCAGTATTTT. Encoded protein: CASSQLLAATQYF.

The rearrangement joins TRBV7-9 to TRBJ2-2; TRBD2 aligns across 7 bases. The ends lost 8 bases at V and 6 bases at J; junction bases unmatched: 12. CDR1 is SEHNR, CDR2 FQNEAQ, per germline (reference sequence). The CDR3 extends over 15 amino acids. The CDR3 protein is CASGNVGTSAGELFF. The CDR3 bases are TGTGCCAGCGGTAATGTGGGAACTAGCGCCGGGGAGCTGTTTTTT. The complete variable domain, with remaining parts taken from reference TRBV7-9 and TRBJ2-2, reads DTGVSQNPRHKITKRGQNVTFRCDPISEHNRLYWYRQTLGQGPEFLTYFQNEAQLEKSRLLSDRFSAERPKGSFSTLEIQRTEQGDSAMYLCASGNVGTSAGELFFGEGSRLTVL.

This clone was seen more than once but under ten times. J is TRBJ1-2 and V is TRBV28, with a tentative D call TRBD1 (6 bases). The V gene's germline CDR1 is MDHEN and CDR2 SYDVKM. The CDR3 is 15 amino acids. V lost 1 base and J lost 4, with 13 bases in between. CDR3 loop: CASSLSGGLGYGYTF. CDR3 in DNA: TGTGCCAGCAGTTTATCGGGGGGGCTGGGCTATGGCTACACCTTC.

The genes are TRBV6-5 and TRBJ2-1, with 9 bases identical to TRBD1. The CDR3 loop spans 15 amino acids. Germline CDR1 reads MNHEY; CDR2 reads SVGAGI. With 7 bases clipped from V and 4 bases from J, the junction kept 8 bases outside the gene matches. The CDR3: CASTPMTGGYNEQFF. In nucleotides, the CDR3 is TGTGCCAGCACCCCAATGACAGGGGGTTACAATGAGCAGTTCTTC.

With respect to this clone: The same CDR3 can be traced to other DNA sequences in this sample. The chain links TRBV20-1 to TRBJ2-1; possibly TRBD2 for D (6 bases). The CDR3 is made up of 11 amino acids. Germline assignment: CDR1 DFQATT and CDR2 SNEGSKA (reference sequence). Deletions cut 6 bases from V and 9 bases from J, with 12 bases between. Written as DNA, the CDR3 is TGCAGTGCCCTACTAGCTATTGAGCAGTTCTTC. Protein product: CSALLAIEQFF.

The V gene is TRBV11-2, the J gene TRBJ2-3; the match to TRBD1 covers 8 bases. Germline assignment: CDR1 SGHAT and CDR2 FQNNGV. The CDR3 has 15 amino acids. With 1 base clipped from V and 2 bases from J, the junction kept 2 bases outside the gene matches. The CDR3 region has the DNA TGTGCCAGCAGCTTAGTGGACAGGGACACAGATACGCAGTATTTT. Its translation: CASSLVDRDTDTQYF. The variable domain in full, with the rest retrieved from reference TRBV11-2 and TRBJ2-3, is EAGVAQSPRYKIIEKRQSVAFWCNPISGHATLYWYQQILGQGPKLLIQFQNNGVVDDSQLPKDRFSAERLKGVDSTLKIQPAKLEDSAVYLCASSLVDRDTDTQYFGPGTRLTVL.

The rearrangement uses TRBV7-2 and TRBJ1-1; the D gene is possibly TRBD1 (6 bases). Germline V gene data show CDR1 as SGHTA and CDR2 as FQGNSA. V lost 1 base to trimming and J lost 2 bases, with 8 bases between them. CDR3 length: 14 amino acids. For the CDR3, the DNA is TGTGCCAGCAGCTTAGTACAGGGAAACACTGAAGCTTTCTTT. This encodes CASSLVQGNTEAFF.

J is TRBJ2-7 and V is TRBV18, with 8 bases that match TRBD1. Germline values: CDR1 KGHSH, CDR2 LQKENI. The CDR3 sequence is 16 residues long. Unmatched junction bases numbered 8, after V lost 4 bases and J lost 0 bases. The CDR3 here is CASSQKDRASSYEQYF. In DNA form, the CDR3 reads TGTGCCAGCTCACAAAAGGACAGGGCTAGCTCCTACGAGCAGTACTTC.

The chain employs TRBV24-1 and TRBJ2-1, with D perhaps TRBD2 (6 bases). The CDR3 totals 14 residues. V dropped 2 bases and J dropped 10 bases, with 14 bases sitting between them. Germline V gene data show CDR1 as KGHDR and CDR2 as SFDVKD. The CDR3: CATSDWTNVQEQFF. The CDR3 DNA is TGTGCCACCAGTGATTGGACTAATGTTCAGGAGCAGTTCTTC.

This chain connects TRBV18 to TRBJ1-5; the D is unclear. Germline V gives CDR1 KGHSH, CDR2 LQKENI. The CDR3 consists of 15 residues. V lost 6 bases and J 1 base, leaving 13 bases between the germline ends. Written as DNA, the CDR3 is TGTGCCAGCTCCCCGAGTACGGGGAGCAATCAGCCCCAGCATTTT. It specifies CASSPSTGSNQPQHF.

This clone was counted once. This chain connects TRBV27 to TRBJ2-2; a weak D match, TRBD1 (5 bases). Germline CDR1 is MNHEY and CDR2 is SMNVEV (reference sequence). V was cut by 3 bases and J by 4 bases, with 9 bases left in between. The CDR3 covers 14 residues. CDR3 in amino acids: CASSFGAATGELFF. In DNA, the CDR3 is TGTGCCAGCAGTTTTGGGGCCGCCACCGGGGAGCTGTTTTTT.

V usage is TRBV7-8 and J usage is TRBJ2-5, with a weak D call TRBD1 (5 bases). The CDR3 loop spans 14 amino acids. Germline assignment: CDR1 SGHVS and CDR2 FQNEAQ. The V and J ends lost 11 bases and 1 base respectively, with 17 bases between them. The CDR3 sequence: CASSSHRGQETQYF. Here the CDR3 DNA reads TGTGCCTCGAGCTCGCATAGGGGCCAAGAGACCCAGTACTTC.

This sequence joins TRBV5-1 and TRBJ2-3; no clear D gene. Trimming removed 1 base from V and 0 bases from J, with 9 bases in between. The CDR3 sequence is 15 residues long. CDR1 SGHRS and CDR2 YFSETQ come from the germline V gene. The CDR3, as DNA: TGCGCCAGCAGCTTGATACCAGAAAGCACAGATACGCAGTATTTT. As protein: CASSLIPESTDTQYF.

In this sample, this clone turned up once. This chain joins TRBV19 and TRBJ2-3, with 8 bases aligning to TRBD1. The CDR3 length is 15 residues. Germline lookup yields CDR1 LNHDA and CDR2 SQIVND (reference sequence). Unmatched junction bases numbered 8, after V lost 6 bases and J lost 3 bases. The CDR3: CASSRSGGRTDTQYF. CDR3 sequence (DNA): TGTGCCAGTAGCCGATCAGGGGGCCGAACAGATACGCAGTATTTT.

The genes are TRBV19 and TRBJ2-1; 14 nucleotides match TRBD2. The CDR3 is 18 amino acids. V lost 5 bases and J lost 4; bases outside the gene matches: 10. Looked up from germline, CDR1 is LNHDA and CDR2 is SQIVND (reference sequence). CDR3 nucleotide sequence: TGTGCCAGTAGTGGAGAGACTAGCGGGAGGGCCACGTACAATGAGCAGTTCTTC. Protein product: CASSGETSGRATYNEQFF.

The V gene is TRBV28, the J gene TRBJ2-3; TRBD2 matches at 13 bases. Germline assignment: CDR1 MDHEN and CDR2 SYDVKM. This CDR3 comprises 16 residues. The junction had 6 bases not matched to a gene; V was cut back by 6 bases and J by 3 bases. In DNA, the CDR3 is TGTGCCAGCAGGGGGACTAGCGGGACTCTTACAGATACGCAGTATTTT. Protein sequence: CASRGTSGTLTDTQYF. Full variable domain (rest looked up from reference TRBV28 and TRBJ2-3): DVKVTQSSRYLVKRTGEKVFLECVQDMDHENMFWYRQDPGLGLRLIYFSYDVKMKEKGDIPEGYSVSREKKERFSLILESASTNQTSMYLCASRGTSGTLTDTQYFGPGTRLTVL.